A single sample gave rise to the 5 T cell receptor beta chains below, sequenced in a study of naive and memory T cell subsets listed by TCRdb under 2017. Library generation was performed with UMI-ligation and nested PCR. Instrument on record: Illumina MiSeq. The beta constant-region primer consisted of an equimolar mixture of two oligonucleotides that together covered TRBC1 and TRBC2. TCRdb ran its own pipeline on the public reads, namely fastp trimming at Q25 and MiXCR clone calling, and kept in-frame beta chains. Each CDR3 protein appears once, grouped with its most common genes and DNA. The sample profile shows 130,000 to 150,000 distinct CDR3 sequences; approximately 17% of them were found once. Together, the top ten hold approximately 0.13% of the sample. The sample was naive CD4+ T cells from blood. Explained via the paper, the cell subset or site label denotes: naive T cells, CD45RA high CD27+. These receptors originate from a human donor in good health.

V is TRBV29-1 and J is TRBJ1-2, with TRBD1 identical over 12 bases. This CDR3 has 14 amino acids. The germline gives CDR1 SQVTM, CDR2 ANQGSEA. V lost 7 bases to trimming and J lost 5 bases; unmatched junction nucleotides: 8. In DNA, the CDR3 is TGCAGCGCAGAGGGGGGACAGGGGGCATATGGCTACACCTTC. It is translated as CSAEGGQGAYGYTF.

Many counts were recorded for this clonotype. The gene calls are TRBV2 and TRBJ2-3; perhaps TRBD1 as D (5 bases). This CDR3 spans 15 amino acids. V lost 5 bases, J lost 4 bases, and 16 bases lay in between. Germline CDR1 SNHLY, CDR2 FYNNEI. The CDR3 protein is CASSRPLMGPDTQYF. The DNA of the CDR3 is TGTGCCAGCAGTCGGCCCCTAATGGGGCCAGATACGCAGTATTTT.

The gene calls are TRBV20-1 and TRBJ2-5; 9 bases match TRBD2. The CDR3 consists of 15 residues. Trimming cost V 6 bases and J 0 bases; bases outside gene matches: 8. Germline loops: CDR1 DFQATT, CDR2 SNEGSKA (reference sequence). This chain's CDR3 is CSATSTSGDQETQYF. The CDR3 DNA sequence: TGCAGTGCAACCTCGACTAGCGGTGACCAAGAGACCCAGTACTTC.

The chain has TRBV28 and TRBJ2-1; 12 nucleotides match TRBD1. CDR3 length: 16 amino acids. Germline loops: CDR1 MDHEN, CDR2 SYDVKM. V shed 6 bases and J 5 bases; nucleotides not matched to a gene: 8. The CDR3 loop is CASRSPGQGAHNEQFF. The DNA for the CDR3 is TGTGCCAGCAGGTCGCCGGGACAGGGGGCTCACAATGAGCAGTTCTTC.

This clonotype was observed many times. The chain employs TRBV11-2 and TRBJ2-1; TRBD1 matches at 7 bases. Per germline, CDR1 SGHAT and CDR2 FQNNGV. The V and J ends lost 5 bases and 5 bases, in that order; junction bases with no gene match: 6. This CDR3 region has 14 residues. The CDR3 spells CASSRATGNNEQFF. The CDR3 DNA reads TGTGCCAGCAGCCGGGCGACAGGGAACAATGAGCAGTTCTTC.